This T cell receptor beta chain was sequenced for a study of PD-L1 blockade in urothelial cancer. Germline loops: CDR1 SGHNT, CDR2 YENEEA. This CDR3 region has 14 residues. The V gene lost 5 bases and the J gene lost 5 bases, with 12 bases spanning the gap. Sequencing was performed with immunoSEQ multiplex PCR; in TCRdb, only in-frame clones are kept and a portion is missing. The data show tens of thousands of clones, around 80% seen once. The sequence was collected from a man in his sixties or seventies with urothelial cancer. The chain uses TRBV11-3 and TRBJ2-2; D is unresolved. Sequencing used PBMCs, obtained around atezolizumab (anti-PD-L1) treatment. The CDR3 nucleotides read TGTGCCAGCAGCCTCGTTCCCGAGACCGGGGAGCTGTTTTTT. Translating it yields CASSLVPETGELFF.